This TCR beta chain was captured in a study of blood T cell repertoires in COVID-19. About the research overall: Spain, Italy and the United States supplied samples that represented acute and convalescent COVID-19. PBMCs, B-cell-depleted T cells, or T cells provided the cDNA or gDNA that made up the material.

The CDR3 covers 14 residues. Trimming removed 2 bases from V and 9 bases from J; junction bases left unmatched: 6. Germline CDR1 SNHLY, CDR2 FYNNEI. In its sample, this clone was seen a few times. Study processing details: Estimates of nucleated cell counts were drawn from the amplification of reference gene primers. This table comes from immunoSEQ multiplex PCR, and its TCRdb copy is limited to in-frame clones, with some not included. V, J and clone size derive from that table, while D and trimming were established from the DNA sequence. The repertoire holds under 300,000 clones, with about nine tenths as singletons. While infection was still active, Seattle patients were enrolled and then followed longitudinally.

Sequences were obtained from peripheral blood. This receptor was obtained from a woman younger than 45 with COVID-19, enrolled during active disease. The genes are TRBV2 and TRBJ2-3; TRBD2 matches 9 bases. The DNA for the CDR3 is TGTGCCAGCAGTGAACTAGCGGGGCAAACGACGCAGTATTTT. Protein product: CASSELAGQTTQYF.